The rows below give T cell receptor beta chains drawn from one sample of a study of cytomegalovirus exposure and HLA in healthy donors. Assay used: immunoSEQ multiplex PCR; TCRdb lists only in-frame clones, some missing. The top ten clones hold around 3.3% of a sample with about 120,000 clones, 60% to 85% of them seen once. The material sequenced was PBMCs. These receptors came from a woman in her twenties or thirties in good health and CMV-seropositive. Each CDR3 is given with its conserved first and last residue. A D gene is named only where the DNA matches it firmly. A clone size is listed for some rows: how often the clone was seen (once, few, many), or a class if it is expanded.

D gene	V gene	clone size	J gene	CDR3 protein	CDR3 DNA
TRBD2	TRBV28	.	TRBJ2-3	CASSLLSLAGGNTDTQYF	TGTGCCAGCAGTTTACTCTCACTAGCGGGGGGTAACACAGATACGCAGTATTTT
.	TRBV30	.	TRBJ2-7	CAWGKRAGSYEQYF	TGTGCCTGGGGTAAGAGGGCAGGTTCCTACGAGCAGTACTTC
TRBD1	TRBV2	.	TRBJ1-1	CASSERQGGLAFF	TGTGCCAGCAGTGAAAGGCAGGGGGGTTTGGCTTTCTTT
.	TRBV28	.	TRBJ2-2	CASSLLGELFF	TGTGCCAGCAGTTTACTGGGGGAGCTGTTTTTT
.	TRBV7-8	.	TRBJ1-1	CASSQGTNTEAFF	TGTGCCAGCAGCCAGGGGACCAACACTGAAGCTTTCTTT
.	TRBV7-2	.	TRBJ1-2	CASSHRTVYGYTF	TGTGCCAGCAGCCATCGGACAGTTTATGGCTACACCTTC
TRBD2	TRBV7-6	.	TRBJ2-5	CASSWRGAIQETQYF	TGTGCCAGCAGCTGGCGGGGGGCAATCCAAGAGACCCAGTACTTC
.	TRBV29-1	.	TRBJ2-7	CSVQGNIYEQYF	TGCAGCGTGCAGGGAAATATCTACGAGCAGTACTTC
.	TRBV23-1	.	TRBJ2-3	CASSQWPADTYTDTQYF	TGCGCCAGCAGTCAATGGCCAGCCGACACCTACACAGATACGCAGTATTTT
.	TRBV19	.	TRBJ2-1	CASSVMGGAESEQFF	TGTGCCAGTAGTGTGATGGGGGGGGCAGAAAGTGAGCAGTTCTTC
TRBD1	TRBV5-1	.	TRBJ2-2	CASSFWDSHTGELFF	TGCGCCAGCAGCTTTTGGGACAGCCACACCGGGGAGCTGTTTTTT
.	TRBV2	.	TRBJ1-4	CASSEAAGYEKLFF	TGTGCCAGCAGTGAAGCAGCAGGGTACGAAAAACTGTTTTTT
TRBD1	TRBV5-5	.	TRBJ1-2	CASSLTGTVGYTF	TGTGCCAGCAGCTTAACCGGGACAGTCGGCTACACCTTC
TRBD2	TRBV6-1	.	TRBJ2-1	CASSRYSGGADEQFF	TGTGCCAGCAGCCGATATAGCGGGGGGGCCGATGAGCAGTTCTTC
TRBD2	TRBV4-1	.	TRBJ2-3	CASSQVPSGGQTDTQYF	TGCGCCAGCAGCCAAGTCCCTAGCGGGGGGCAGACAGATACGCAGTATTTT
TRBD1	TRBV7-8	once	TRBJ2-7	CASSSGTGSHEQYF	TGTGCCAGCAGCTCCGGGACAGGGTCCCACGAGCAGTACTTC
TRBD2	TRBV30	few	TRBJ2-7	CAWSVPYPGGYEQYF	TGTGCCTGGAGTGTCCCGTACCCCGGGGGGTACGAGCAGTACTTC
.	TRBV15	large	TRBJ2-7	CATSREEGQTYEQYF	TGTGCCACCAGCAGAGAAGAAGGACAAACCTACGAGCAGTACTTC
.	TRBV5-6	.	TRBJ2-5	CASSSIIPSGRETQYF	TGTGCCAGCAGCTCCATAATTCCGAGTGGGAGAGAGACCCAGTACTTC
TRBD2	TRBV11-2	.	TRBJ2-3	CASSLVAGGPRGTDTQYF	TGTGCCAGCAGCTTAGTTGCGGGGGGGCCTAGGGGAACAGATACGCAGTATTTT
.	TRBV7-3	.	TRBJ2-7	CASSLGAQGDEQYF	TGTGCCAGCAGCTTAGGGGCACAAGGGGACGAGCAGTACTTC
TRBD1	TRBV6-5	.	TRBJ1-2	CASRNRGGGYTF	TGTGCCAGCAGGAACAGGGGAGGTGGCTACACCTTC
TRBD1	TRBV5-5	.	TRBJ1-2	CASSLRQRGLNFYGYTF	TGTGCCAGCAGCCTCCGACAGAGGGGGCTTAACTTTTATGGCTACACCTTC
.	TRBV9	.	TRBJ2-1	CASSNTEAGLRSYNEQFF	TGTGCCAGTAGTAACACCGAGGCGGGACTCCGCTCCTACAATGAGCAGTTCTTC
.	TRBV7-9	few	TRBJ2-5	CAQQAQETQYF	TGTGCCCAGCAGGCCCAAGAGACCCAGTACTTC
.	TRBV7-2	.	TRBJ2-1	CASSPGSYNEQFF	TGTGCCAGCAGCCCCGGCTCCTACAATGAGCAGTTCTTC
TRBD1	TRBV14	.	TRBJ2-3	CASSQGQPDTQYF	TGTGCCAGCAGCCAGGGACAGCCAGATACGCAGTATTTT
.	TRBV7-9	.	TRBJ2-7	CASSHLFSYEQYF	TGTGCCAGCAGCCATTTGTTTTCCTACGAGCAGTACTTC
.	TRBV11-2	.	TRBJ2-5	CASSLDTGEQETQYF	TGTGCCAGCAGCTTAGACACGGGGGAACAAGAGACCCAGTACTTC
.	TRBV5-6	.	TRBJ2-1	CASRHDRRSGEQFF	TGTGCCAGCAGACACGACCGTCGGTCGGGTGAGCAGTTCTTC
.	TRBV27	.	TRBJ1-2	CASSPGDSPYGYTF	TGTGCCAGCAGTCCTGGAGACAGTCCCTATGGCTACACCTTC
TRBD2	TRBV19	.	TRBJ2-1	CATRWERGGTSYNEQFF	TGTGCCACCCGGTGGGAGCGGGGGGGCACTTCCTACAATGAGCAGTTCTTC
.	TRBV4-1	.	TRBJ2-5	CASRSVKGGLETQYF	TGCGCCAGCAGGTCCGTGAAGGGGGGGTTAGAGACCCAGTACTTC
.	TRBV7-3	.	TRBJ2-5	CASSRRSQETQYF	TGTGCCAGCAGCCGCCGGTCTCAAGAGACCCAGTACTTC
TRBD1	TRBV28	.	TRBJ1-2	CASSSWDRGNYGYTF	TGTGCCAGCAGCTCTTGGGACAGGGGCAACTATGGCTACACCTTC
.	TRBV27	.	TRBJ1-5	CASSLQVNQPQHF	TGTGCCAGCAGTTTACAGGTCAATCAGCCCCAGCATTTT
.	TRBV6-1	.	TRBJ1-2	CASSSSGYGYTF	TGTGCCAGCAGTAGTAGTGGCTATGGCTACACCTTC